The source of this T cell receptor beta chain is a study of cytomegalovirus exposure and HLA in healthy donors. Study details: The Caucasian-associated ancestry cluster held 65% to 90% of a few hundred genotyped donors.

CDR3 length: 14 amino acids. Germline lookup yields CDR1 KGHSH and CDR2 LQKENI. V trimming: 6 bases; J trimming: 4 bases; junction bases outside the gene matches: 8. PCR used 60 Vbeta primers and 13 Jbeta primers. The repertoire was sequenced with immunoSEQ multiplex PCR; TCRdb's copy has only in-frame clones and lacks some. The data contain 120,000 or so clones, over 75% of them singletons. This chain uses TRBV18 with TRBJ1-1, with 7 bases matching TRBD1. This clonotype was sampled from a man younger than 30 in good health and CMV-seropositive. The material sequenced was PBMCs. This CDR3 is CASSLDRRVTEAFF. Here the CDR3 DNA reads TGTGCCAGCTCGCTGGACAGGAGGGTCACTGAAGCTTTCTTT. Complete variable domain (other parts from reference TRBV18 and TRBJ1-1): NAGVMQNPRHLVRRRGQEARLRCSPMKGHSHVYWYRQLPEEGLKFMVYLQKENIIDESGMPKERFSAEFPKEGPSILRIQQVVRGDSAAYFCASSLDRRVTEAFFGQGTRLTVV.